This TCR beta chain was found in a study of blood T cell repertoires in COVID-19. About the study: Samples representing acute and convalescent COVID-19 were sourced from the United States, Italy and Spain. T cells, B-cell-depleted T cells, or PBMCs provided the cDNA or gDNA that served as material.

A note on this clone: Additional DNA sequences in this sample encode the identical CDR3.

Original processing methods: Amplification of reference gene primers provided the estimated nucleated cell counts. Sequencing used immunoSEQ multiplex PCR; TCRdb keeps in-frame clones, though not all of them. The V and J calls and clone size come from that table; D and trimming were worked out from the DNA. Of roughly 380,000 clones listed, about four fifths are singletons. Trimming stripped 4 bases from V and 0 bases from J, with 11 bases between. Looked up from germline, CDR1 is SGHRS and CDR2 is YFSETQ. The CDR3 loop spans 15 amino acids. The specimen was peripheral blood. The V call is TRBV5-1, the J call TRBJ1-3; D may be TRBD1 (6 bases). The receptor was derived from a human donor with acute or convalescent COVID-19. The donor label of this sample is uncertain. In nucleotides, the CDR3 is TGCGCCAGCAGCCCCGGACAGAGCTCTGGAAACACCATATATTTT. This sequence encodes CASSPGQSSGNTIYF. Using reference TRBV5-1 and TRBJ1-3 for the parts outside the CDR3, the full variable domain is KAGVTQTPRYLIKTRGQQVTLSCSPISGHRSVSWYQQTPGQGLQFLFEYFSETQRNKGNFPGRFSGRQFSNSRSEMNVSTLELGDSALYLCASSPGQSSGNTIYFGEGSWLTVV.